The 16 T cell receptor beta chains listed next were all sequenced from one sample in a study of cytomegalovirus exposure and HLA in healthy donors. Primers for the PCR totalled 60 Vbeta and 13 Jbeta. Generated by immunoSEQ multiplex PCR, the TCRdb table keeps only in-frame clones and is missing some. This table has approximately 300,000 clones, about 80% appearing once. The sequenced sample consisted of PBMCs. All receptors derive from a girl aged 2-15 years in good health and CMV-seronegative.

CDR3 loop: CAINRGREGTEAFF. The CDR3 DNA follows: TGTGCCATCAATCGTGGGCGAGAGGGCACTGAAGCTTTCTTT. The rearrangement joins TRBV10-3 to TRBJ1-1; D is uncertain. The V and J ends lost 7 bases and 4 bases respectively, with 16 bases between them. This CDR3 has 14 residues. CDR1 is ENHRY and CDR2 is SYGVKD in the germline V gene.

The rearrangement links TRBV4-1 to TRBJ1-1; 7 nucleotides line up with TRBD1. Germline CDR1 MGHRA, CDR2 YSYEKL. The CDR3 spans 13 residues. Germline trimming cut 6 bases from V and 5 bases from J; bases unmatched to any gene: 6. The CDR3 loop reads CASRQGRSTEAFF. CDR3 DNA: TGCGCCAGCAGACAGGGGCGTAGTACTGAAGCTTTCTTT.

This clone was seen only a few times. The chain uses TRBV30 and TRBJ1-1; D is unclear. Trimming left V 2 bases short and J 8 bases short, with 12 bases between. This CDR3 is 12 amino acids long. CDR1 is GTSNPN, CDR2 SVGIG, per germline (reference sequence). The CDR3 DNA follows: TGTGCCTGGAGTTTGAGTTCCGTCGAAGCTTTCTTT. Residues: CAWSLSSVEAFF.

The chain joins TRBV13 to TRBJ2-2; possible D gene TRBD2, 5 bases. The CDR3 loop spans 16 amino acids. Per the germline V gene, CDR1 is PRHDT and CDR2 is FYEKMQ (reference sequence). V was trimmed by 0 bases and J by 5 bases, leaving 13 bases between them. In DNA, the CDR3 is TGTGCCAGCAGCTTAGGCCCCTCCGGACTGACCGGGGAGCTGTTTTTT. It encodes CASSLGPSGLTGELFF.

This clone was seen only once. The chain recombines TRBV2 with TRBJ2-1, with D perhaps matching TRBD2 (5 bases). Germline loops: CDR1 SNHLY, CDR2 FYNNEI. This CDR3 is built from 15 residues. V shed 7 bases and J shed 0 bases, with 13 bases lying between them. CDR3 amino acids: CASTFSGSSYNEQFF. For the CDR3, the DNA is TGTGCCAGCACATTCAGCGGAAGCTCCTACAATGAGCAGTTCTTC.

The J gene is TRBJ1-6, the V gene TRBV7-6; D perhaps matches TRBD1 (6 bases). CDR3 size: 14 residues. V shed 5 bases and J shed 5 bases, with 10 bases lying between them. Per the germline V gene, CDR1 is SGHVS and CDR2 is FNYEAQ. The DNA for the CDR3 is TGTGCCAGCAGCACTACAGGGCATAATTCACCCCTCCACTTT. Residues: CASSTTGHNSPLHF. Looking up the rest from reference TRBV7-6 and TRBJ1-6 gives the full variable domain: GAGVSQSPRYKVTKRGQDVALRCDPISGHVSLYWYRQALGQGPEFLTYFNYEAQQDKSGLPNDRFSAERPEGSISTLTIQRTEQRDSAMYRCASSTTGHNSPLHFGNGTRLTVT.

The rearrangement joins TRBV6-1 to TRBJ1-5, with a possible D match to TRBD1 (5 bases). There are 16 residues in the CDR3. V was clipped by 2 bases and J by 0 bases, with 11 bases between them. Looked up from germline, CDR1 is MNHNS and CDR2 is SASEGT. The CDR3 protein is CASSESQVYSNQPQHF. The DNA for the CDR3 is TGTGCCAGCAGTGAATCACAGGTCTATAGCAATCAGCCCCAGCATTTT.

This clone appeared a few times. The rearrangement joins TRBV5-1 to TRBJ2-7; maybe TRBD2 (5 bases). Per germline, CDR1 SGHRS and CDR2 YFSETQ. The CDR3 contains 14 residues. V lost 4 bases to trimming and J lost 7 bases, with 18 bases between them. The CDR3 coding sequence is TGCGCCAGCAGCCACGCGCCCCGGTCGGGAGAGCAGTACTTC. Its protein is CASSHAPRSGEQYF.

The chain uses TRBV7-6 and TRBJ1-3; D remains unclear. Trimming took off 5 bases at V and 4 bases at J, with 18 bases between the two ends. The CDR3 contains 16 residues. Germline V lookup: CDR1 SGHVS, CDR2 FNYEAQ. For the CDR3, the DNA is TGTGCCAGCAGCCCGGTTGAAGGATCAGGCGGAAACACCATATATTTT. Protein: CASSPVEGSGGNTIYF.

The chain's CDR3 is CASSVGGGQETQYF. The DNA for the CDR3 is TGTGCCAGCAGCGTAGGGGGGGGACAAGAGACCCAGTACTTC. The chain links TRBV9 to TRBJ2-5, with TRBD2 identical over 7 bases. Germline V gene lookup returns CDR1 SGDLS and CDR2 YYNGEE. CDR3 length: 14 residues. J was trimmed by 2 bases and V by 0 bases; bases with no gene match: 1.

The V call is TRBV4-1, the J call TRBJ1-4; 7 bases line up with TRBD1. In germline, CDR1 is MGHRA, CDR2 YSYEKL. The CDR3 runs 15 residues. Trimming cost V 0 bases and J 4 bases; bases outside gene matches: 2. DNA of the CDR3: TGCGCCAGCAGCCAAGAGACAGGGATTAATGAAAAACTGTTTTTT. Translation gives CASSQETGINEKLFF.

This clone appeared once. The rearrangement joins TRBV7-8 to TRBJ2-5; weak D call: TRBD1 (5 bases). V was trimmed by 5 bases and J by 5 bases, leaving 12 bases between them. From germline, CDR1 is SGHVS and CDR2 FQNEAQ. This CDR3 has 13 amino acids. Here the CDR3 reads CASSPQGPETQYF. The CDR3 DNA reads TGTGCCAGCAGCCCGCAGGGTCCGGAGACCCAGTACTTC.

The CDR3 DNA is TGTGCCAGCAGTTTAAGTACAGGGTCTCAGGCTTTCTTT. Its translation is CASSLSTGSQAFF. The chain has TRBV7-2 and TRBJ1-1; weak D call: TRBD1 (6 bases). V was trimmed by 6 bases and J by 11 bases, leaving 19 bases between them. CDR3 size: 13 residues. In germline, CDR1 is SGHTA, CDR2 FQGNSA. The complete variable domain, with remaining parts taken from reference TRBV7-2 and TRBJ1-1, reads GAGVSQSPSNKVTEKGKDVELRCDPISGHTALYWYRQSLGQGLEFLIYFQGNSAPDKSGLPSDRFSAERTGGSVSTLTIQRTQQEDSAVYLCASSLSTGSQAFFGQGTRLTVV.

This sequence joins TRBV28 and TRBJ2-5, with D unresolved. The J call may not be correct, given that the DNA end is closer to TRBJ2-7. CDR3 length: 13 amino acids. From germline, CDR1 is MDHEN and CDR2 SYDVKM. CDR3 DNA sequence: TGTGCCAGCAGTTTTGATGCGTCCTACGAGCAGTACTTC. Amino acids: CASSFDASYEQYF.

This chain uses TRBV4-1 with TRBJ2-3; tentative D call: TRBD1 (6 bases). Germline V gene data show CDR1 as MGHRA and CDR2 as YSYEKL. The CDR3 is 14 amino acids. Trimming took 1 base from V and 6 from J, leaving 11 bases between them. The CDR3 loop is CASSQGPGEDTQYF. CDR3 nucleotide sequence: TGCGCCAGCAGCCAAGGTCCAGGGGAGGATACGCAGTATTTT.

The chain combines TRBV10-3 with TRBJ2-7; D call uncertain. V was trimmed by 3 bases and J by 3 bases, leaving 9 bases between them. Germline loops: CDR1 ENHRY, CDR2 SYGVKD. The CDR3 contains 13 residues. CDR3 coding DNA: TGTGCCATCAGTGACCGCGAAAACTACGAGCAGTACTTC. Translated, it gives CAISDRENYEQYF.